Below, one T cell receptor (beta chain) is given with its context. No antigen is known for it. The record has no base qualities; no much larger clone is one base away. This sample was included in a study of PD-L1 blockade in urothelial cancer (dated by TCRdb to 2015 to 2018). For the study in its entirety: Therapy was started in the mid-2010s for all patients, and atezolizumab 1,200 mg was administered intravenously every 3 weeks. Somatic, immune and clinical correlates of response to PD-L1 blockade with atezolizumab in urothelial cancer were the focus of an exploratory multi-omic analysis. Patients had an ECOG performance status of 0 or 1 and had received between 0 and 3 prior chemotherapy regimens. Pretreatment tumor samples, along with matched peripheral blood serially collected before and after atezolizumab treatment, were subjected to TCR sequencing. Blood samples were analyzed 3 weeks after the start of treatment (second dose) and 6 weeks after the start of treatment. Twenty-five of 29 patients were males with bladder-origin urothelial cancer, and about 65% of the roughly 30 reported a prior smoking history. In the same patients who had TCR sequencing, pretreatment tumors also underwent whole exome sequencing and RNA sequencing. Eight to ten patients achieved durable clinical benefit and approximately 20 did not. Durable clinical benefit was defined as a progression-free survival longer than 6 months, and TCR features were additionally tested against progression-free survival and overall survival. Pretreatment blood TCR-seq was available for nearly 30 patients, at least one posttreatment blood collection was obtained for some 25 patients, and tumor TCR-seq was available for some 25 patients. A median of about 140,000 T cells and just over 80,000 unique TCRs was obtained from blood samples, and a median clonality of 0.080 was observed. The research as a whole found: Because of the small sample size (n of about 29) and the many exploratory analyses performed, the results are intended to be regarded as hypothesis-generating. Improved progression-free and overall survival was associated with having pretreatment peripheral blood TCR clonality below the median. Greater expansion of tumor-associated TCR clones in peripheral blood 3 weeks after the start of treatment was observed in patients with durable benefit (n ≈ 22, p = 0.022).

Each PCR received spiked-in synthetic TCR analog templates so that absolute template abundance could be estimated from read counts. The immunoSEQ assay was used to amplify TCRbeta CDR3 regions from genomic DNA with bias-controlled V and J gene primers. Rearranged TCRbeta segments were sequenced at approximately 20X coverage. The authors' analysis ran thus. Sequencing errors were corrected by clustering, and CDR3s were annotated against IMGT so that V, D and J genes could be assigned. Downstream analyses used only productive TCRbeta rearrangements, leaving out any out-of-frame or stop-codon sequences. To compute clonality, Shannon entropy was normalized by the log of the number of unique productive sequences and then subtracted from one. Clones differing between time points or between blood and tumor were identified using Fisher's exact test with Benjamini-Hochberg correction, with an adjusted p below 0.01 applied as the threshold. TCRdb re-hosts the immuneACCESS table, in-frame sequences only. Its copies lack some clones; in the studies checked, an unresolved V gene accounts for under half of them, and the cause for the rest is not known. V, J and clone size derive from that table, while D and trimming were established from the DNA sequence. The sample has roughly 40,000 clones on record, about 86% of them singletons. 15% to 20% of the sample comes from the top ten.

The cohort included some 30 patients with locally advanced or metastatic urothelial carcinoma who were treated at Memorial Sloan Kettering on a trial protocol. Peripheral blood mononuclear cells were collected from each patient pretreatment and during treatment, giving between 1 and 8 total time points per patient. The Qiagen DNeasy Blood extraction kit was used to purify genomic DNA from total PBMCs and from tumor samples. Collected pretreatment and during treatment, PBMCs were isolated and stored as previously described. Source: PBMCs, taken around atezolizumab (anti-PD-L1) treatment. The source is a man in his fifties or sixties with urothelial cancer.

For the CDR3, the sequence is CASSHRSGSSYNEQFF. Here is the DNA: TGTGCCAGCAGCCACCGAAGCGGGAGCTCCTACAATGAGCAGTTCTTC. In this chain, TRBV9 is recombined with TRBJ2-1; 8 middle bases align to TRBD2. From the cysteine up to the phenylalanine, the CDR3 has a length of 16 residues. Of the read, only the CDR3 DNA is kept; its 48 bases are in frame from base 1. The germline V gene encodes CDR1 SGDLS and CDR2 YYNGEE. Compared with germline, V lacks 4 bases and J lacks 0 bases; bases without a gene match: 6.